In its sample, the clone carrying this T cell receptor (delta chain) was seen many times. Antigen unknown. Flow sorting of PBMC yielded separate Vgamma9/Vdelta2+ and Vdelta2-negative gammadelta T cell populations for bulk repertoire analysis. The entry originates in a study of γδ T cells in repeated Plasmodium falciparum infection. Study-wide results and caveats: In Vdelta2-negative, largely Vdelta1+, gammadelta repertoires, repeated controlled infections appeared to drive clonal selection waves.

The V gene's germline CDR1 is TSWWSYY and CDR2 QGS. The CDR3 has 19 residues. J was trimmed by 9 bases and V by 2 bases; bases with no gene match: 22. TCRdb re-called the multiplex PCR reads with CATT. The sample has approximately 93,000 delta-chain clones, roughly 0.98% seen once. The receptor was derived from a pool of human donors (malaria-infected and uninfected, not separated). This chain joins TRDV1 and TRDJ1; 9 positions agree with TRDD2. The sequenced sample was gamma-delta T cells from blood. CDR3 bases: TGTGCTCTTGGGGAAAGCCTTCCTACACAACCTAGGTACTGCTTAGAACTCATCTTT. Translation: CALGESLPTQPRYCLELIF.